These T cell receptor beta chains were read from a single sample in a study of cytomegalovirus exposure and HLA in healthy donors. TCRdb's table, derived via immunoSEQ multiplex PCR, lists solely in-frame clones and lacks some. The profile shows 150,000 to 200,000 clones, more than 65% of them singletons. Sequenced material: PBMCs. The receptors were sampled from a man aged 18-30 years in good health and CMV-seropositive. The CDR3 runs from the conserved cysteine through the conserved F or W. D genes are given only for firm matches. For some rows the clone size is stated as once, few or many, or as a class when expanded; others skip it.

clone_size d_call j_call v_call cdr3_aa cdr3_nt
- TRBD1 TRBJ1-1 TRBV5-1 CASSWTGEPEAFF TGCGCCAGCAGCTGGACAGGGGAACCTGAAGCTTTCTTT
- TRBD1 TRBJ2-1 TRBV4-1 CASSQGFRDSYNEQFF TGCGCCAGCAGCCAAGGATTCCGGGACAGCTACAATGAGCAGTTCTTC
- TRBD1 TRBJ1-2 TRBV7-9 CASSLAETGPQGYTF TGTGCCAGCAGCTTAGCAGAGACAGGGCCTCAAGGCTACACCTTC
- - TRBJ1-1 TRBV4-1 CASSQVFAHEAFF TGCGCCAGCAGCCAAGTGTTCGCGCATGAAGCTTTCTTT
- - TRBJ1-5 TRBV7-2 CASSLVDESNQPQHF TGTGCCAGCAGCTTAGTAGATGAGAGCAATCAGCCCCAGCATTTT
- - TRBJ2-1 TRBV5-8 CASSLALYNEQFF TGTGCCAGCAGCCTGGCACTCTACAATGAGCAGTTCTTC
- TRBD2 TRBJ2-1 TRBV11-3 CASSLDSGGGSYNEQFF TGTGCCAGCAGCTTAGATAGCGGGGGTGGTTCCTACAATGAGCAGTTCTTC
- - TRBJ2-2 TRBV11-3 CASSLEWPANTGELFF TGTGCCAGCAGCTTAGAATGGCCTGCGAACACCGGGGAGCTGTTTTTT
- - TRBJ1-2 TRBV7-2 CASRRDGFYGYTF TGTGCCAGCAGGCGGGACGGTTTTTATGGCTACACCTTC
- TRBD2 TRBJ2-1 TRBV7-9 CASSLRVAGAGDNEQFF TGTGCCAGCAGCTTGAGAGTAGCGGGAGCCGGTGACAATGAGCAGTTCTTC
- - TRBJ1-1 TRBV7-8 CASSLGRNTEAFF TGTGCCAGCAGCTTAGGCAGGAACACTGAAGCTTTCTTT
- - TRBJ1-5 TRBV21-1 CASSKWDNATTYQPQHF TGTGCCAGCAGCAAATGGGACAACGCAACCACCTATCAGCCCCAGCATTTT
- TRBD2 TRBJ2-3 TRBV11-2 CASSLKASGIDTQYF TGTGCCAGCAGCTTAAAGGCCAGCGGGATTGATACGCAGTATTTT
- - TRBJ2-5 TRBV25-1 CASTGQETQYF TGTGCCAGCACGGGGCAAGAGACCCAGTACTTC
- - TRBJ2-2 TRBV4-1 CASSQGTPGAGELFF TGCGCCAGCAGCCAAGGAACTCCGGGAGCCGGGGAGCTGTTTTTT
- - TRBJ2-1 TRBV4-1 CASSPVTENIEQFF TGCGCCAGCAGCCCCGTGACAGAAAATATTGAGCAGTTCTTC
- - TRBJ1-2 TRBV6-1 CASSDGKANYGYTF TGTGCCAGCAGTGATGGCAAAGCTAACTATGGCTACACCTTC
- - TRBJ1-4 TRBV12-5 CASGFRASATNEKLFF TGTGCTAGTGGTTTCAGGGCCTCTGCAACTAATGAAAAACTGTTTTTT
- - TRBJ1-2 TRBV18 CASSPQGVDGYTF TGTGCCAGCTCACCACAGGGAGTGGATGGCTACACCTTC
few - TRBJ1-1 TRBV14 CASSQDRSTEAFF TGTGCCAGCAGCCAAGATCGTTCCACTGAAGCTTTCTTT
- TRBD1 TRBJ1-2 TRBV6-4 CASSDSGTGDGYGYTF TGTGCCAGCAGTGACTCGGGGACAGGGGATGGCTATGGCTACACCTTC
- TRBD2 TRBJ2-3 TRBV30 CAWSPSGVTDTQYF TGTGCCTGGAGCCCTAGCGGGGTCACAGATACGCAGTATTTT